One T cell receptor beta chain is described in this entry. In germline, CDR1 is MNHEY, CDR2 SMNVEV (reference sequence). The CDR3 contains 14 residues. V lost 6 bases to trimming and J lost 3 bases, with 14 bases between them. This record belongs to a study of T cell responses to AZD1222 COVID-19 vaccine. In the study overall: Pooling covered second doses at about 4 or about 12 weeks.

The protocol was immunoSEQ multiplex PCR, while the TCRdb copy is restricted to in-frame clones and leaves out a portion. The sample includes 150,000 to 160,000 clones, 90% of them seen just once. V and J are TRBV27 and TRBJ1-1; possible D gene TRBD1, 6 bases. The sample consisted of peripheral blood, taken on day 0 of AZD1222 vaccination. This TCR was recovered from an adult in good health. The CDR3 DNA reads TGTGCCAGCAGGCCACAGGGACTCGACACTGAAGCTTTCTTT. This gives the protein CASRPQGLDTEAFF.